The clone carrying this TCR beta chain was seen a single time. Its matching antigen is unknown. The data originate from a study of graft-versus-host responses after intestinal transplantation. Study in general: Transplants were multivisceral, liver-intestinal, or isolated intestinal. General study points: Marrow from the recipient contained GvH clones, some of which had appeared first in ileum or blood. Allograft graft-versus-host to host-versus-graft clonal ratios ran high in patients with graft-donor T cell macrochimerism. Peak levels of circulating GvH clones tracked with early post-transplant HvG declines.

This CDR3 contains 15 residues. Trimming cost V 0 bases and J 2 bases, with 12 bases left between them. Germline loops: CDR1 SGHRS, CDR2 YFSETQ. Sequencing was performed with immunoSEQ multiplex PCR; in TCRdb, only in-frame clones are kept and a portion is missing. The sample comprises around 28,000 clones, 75% to 90% of which are singletons, and 1% to 1.3% rests with the top ten. The clonotype comes from a human patient who received an intestinal transplant, so some T cells may come from the graft donor. The chain is built from TRBV5-1 and TRBJ2-7; D not certain. The specimen was PBMCs, collected approximately four weeks after intestinal transplant. As DNA, the CDR3 is TGCGCCAGCAGCTTGGTACAGCAGGAGACCTACGAGCAGTACTTC. Encoded protein: CASSLVQQETYEQYF.